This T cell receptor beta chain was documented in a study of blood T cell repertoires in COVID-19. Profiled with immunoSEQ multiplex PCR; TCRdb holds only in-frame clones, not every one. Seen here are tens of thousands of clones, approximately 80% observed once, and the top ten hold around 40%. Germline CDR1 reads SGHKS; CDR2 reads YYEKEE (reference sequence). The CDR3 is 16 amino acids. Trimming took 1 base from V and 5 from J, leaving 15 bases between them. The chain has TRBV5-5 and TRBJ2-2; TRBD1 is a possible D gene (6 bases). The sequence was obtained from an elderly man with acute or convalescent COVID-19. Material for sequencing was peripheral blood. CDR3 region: CASSLSLRQETGELFF. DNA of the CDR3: TGTGCCAGCAGCTTGTCGCTCCGACAGGAGACCGGGGAGCTGTTTTTT.